This TCR beta chain was identified in a study of OX40 agonist ivuxolimab in advanced cancers. For the study at large: The dose-escalation group included hepatocellular carcinoma, melanoma, renal cell carcinoma and head and neck cancer. From roughly 20 to 85 years was the age range, with a mean of about 56 years, and roughly 80% were male.

About this clone itself: No antigen is known for it.

Trimming at V came to 6 bases and at J to 4 bases, leaving 6 bases not matched to a gene. Germline V gene lookup returns CDR1 MNHEY and CDR2 SMNVEV (reference sequence). The CDR3 is 15 amino acids. General study results and limits: At 0.1 to 3.0 mg/kg, CD4+ and CD8+ blood T cells expanded clonally by week 6. Normalized T-cell clonal expansion was also low in a subset of nonresponders.

Profiled with immunoSEQ multiplex PCR; TCRdb holds only in-frame clones, not every one. The sample lists tens of thousands of clones; roughly nine tenths were seen once. The sequenced sample was CD4+ or CD8+ T cells sorted from blood, obtained in a trial of the OX40 agonist ivuxolimab. The receptor comes from an adult with an advanced solid tumor such as melanoma, head and neck, liver or kidney cancer. This sequence joins TRBV27 and TRBJ1-5; TRBD1 aligns across 10 bases. The CDR3 sequence: CASSGRQGANQPQHF. CDR3 coding DNA: TGTGCCAGCAGCGGAAGACAGGGGGCGAATCAGCCCCAGCATTTT.